This passage covers 21 T cell receptor beta chains from one sample sequenced in a study of OX40 agonist ivuxolimab in advanced cancers. The assay was immunoSEQ multiplex PCR, and TCRdb's table has in-frame clones only and misses some. Found here are 100,000 to 130,000 clones, under 95% of them singletons; the top ten hold 0.66%. This specimen was CD4+ or CD8+ T cells sorted from blood, taken in a trial of the OX40 agonist ivuxolimab. The receptors were sampled from an adult with an advanced solid tumor such as melanoma, head and neck, liver or kidney cancer.

This chain connects TRBV18 to TRBJ2-7; D is unresolved. The V and J ends lost 1 base and 3 bases respectively, with 7 bases between them. The V gene's germline CDR1 is KGHSH and CDR2 LQKENI. The CDR3 has 13 amino acids. The CDR3 sequence is CASSPQLDYEQYF. DNA of the CDR3: TGTGCCAGCTCACCACAGTTGGACTACGAGCAGTACTTC.

The V and J genes are TRBV10-1 and TRBJ2-3; D ambiguous. Trimming took 0 bases from V and 6 from J, leaving 7 bases between them. The V gene's germline CDR1 is WNHNN and CDR2 SYGVQD (reference sequence). CDR3 length: 13 residues. CDR3 sequence (DNA): TGCGCCAGCAGTGAGTCGGGGATCGATACGCAGTATTTT. It encodes CASSESGIDTQYF.

This clone appeared once. V gene TRBV10-3 combines with J gene TRBJ1-6; a weak D match, TRBD1 (6 bases). The germline V and J ends were trimmed by 2 bases and 9 bases, with 11 bases remaining between them. The CDR3 is 14 amino acids. CDR1 and CDR2 (germline): ENHRY, SYGVKD. CDR3 in amino acids: CAISEDRSLSPLHF. The CDR3 DNA follows: TGTGCCATCAGTGAGGACAGGAGCCTTTCACCCCTCCACTTT.

The V gene is TRBV6-6, the J gene TRBJ2-5; D tentatively fits TRBD1 or TRBD2 (5 bases each). Trimming left V 7 bases short and J 2 bases short, with 11 bases between. Germline CDR1 MNHNY, CDR2 SVGAGI (reference sequence). The CDR3 has 13 amino acids. CDR3 in DNA: TGTGCCAGCACCCGAGGGGAGCAAGAGACCCAGTACTTC. This codes for CASTRGEQETQYF.

The rearrangement joins TRBV30 to TRBJ1-3; D remains unclear. CDR1 is GTSNPN and CDR2 is SVGIG in the germline V gene (reference sequence). This CDR3 region has 13 residues. V lost 4 bases, J lost 1 base, and 8 bases lay in between. CDR3 nucleotide sequence: TGTGCCTGGACAAATCTTTCTGGAAACACCATATATTTT. Translation gives CAWTNLSGNTIYF.

The chain couples TRBV9 to TRBJ1-2; unclear D gene. Trimming shortened V by 0 bases and J by 7 bases, and 13 bases separated the two germline ends. Germline V gene lookup returns CDR1 SGDLS and CDR2 YYNGEE. There are 14 residues in the CDR3. CDR3 nucleotides: TGTGCCAGCAGCGTAGCGTGGTCAGGCGGTGGCTACACCTTC. It codes for CASSVAWSGGGYTF.

This chain uses TRBV6-5 with TRBJ2-7, with 9 bases aligning to TRBD2. The germline gives CDR1 MNHEY, CDR2 SVGAGI. The J segment lost 5 bases and the V segment lost 10 bases, leaving 9 bases of the junction unmatched. There are 13 residues in the CDR3. Here the CDR3 DNA reads TGTGCCACCCTTAGCGGGGGAAAGCACGAGCAGTACTTC. It is translated as CATLSGGKHEQYF.

The rearrangement uses TRBV6-5 and TRBJ2-1, with D perhaps being TRBD1 or TRBD2 (7 bases each). The V end was cut by 6 bases, the J end by 2 bases, with 14 bases between. CDR1 MNHEY and CDR2 SVGAGI come from the germline V gene. The length of the CDR3 is 15 residues. The DNA for the CDR3 is TGTGCCAGCAGGGCCAGGGGGGGAGCCTACAATGAGCAGTTCTTC. Its translation: CASRARGGAYNEQFF.

The rearrangement joins TRBV10-1 to TRBJ2-5, with D tentatively TRBD2 (6 bases). The germline V gene encodes CDR1 WNHNN and CDR2 SYGVQD (reference sequence). The CDR3 consists of 13 residues. V lost 4 bases to trimming and J lost 5 bases, with 11 bases between them. The DNA of the CDR3 is TGCGCCAGCAGTGCGGGGGAAAGGGAGACCCAGTACTTC. Amino acids: CASSAGERETQYF.

The chain joins TRBV19 to TRBJ2-2, with TRBD2 identical over 13 bases. CDR1 is LNHDA, CDR2 SQIVND, per germline (reference sequence). There are 17 residues in the CDR3. The J segment lost 7 bases and the V segment lost 5 bases, leaving 10 bases of the junction unmatched. Here the CDR3 reads CASSLRTSGSSNGELFF. CDR3 nucleotide sequence: TGTGCCAGTAGTCTCCGGACTAGCGGGAGTAGTAACGGGGAGCTGTTTTTT.

V usage is TRBV7-9 and J usage is TRBJ2-6; D is undetermined. Germline CDR1 and CDR2: SEHNR and FQNEAQ (reference sequence). Deletions cut 1 base from V and 3 bases from J, with 1 base between. The CDR3 loop spans 13 amino acids. Here the CDR3 DNA reads TGTGCCAGCAGCTTAGGTGGGGCCAACGTCCTGACTTTC. This sequence encodes CASSLGGANVLTF.

V usage is TRBV29-1 and J usage is TRBJ1-2; possibly TRBD1 for D (5 bases). Germline loops: CDR1 SQVTM, CDR2 ANQGSEA. CDR3 length equals 15 residues. V gave up 7 bases and J gave up 5 bases, with 23 bases separating them. CDR3 bases: TGCAGCGCTGAGACAAGCCCTTTGGGGGTTTATGGCTACACCTTC. This sequence encodes CSAETSPLGVYGYTF.

The chain joins TRBV19 to TRBJ2-7, with 7 bases aligning to TRBD1. Losses at the gene ends were 4 bases for V and 4 bases for J; bases not matched to a gene: 4. From germline, CDR1 is LNHDA and CDR2 SQIVND (reference sequence). This CDR3 region has 13 residues. Written as DNA, the CDR3 is TGTGCCAGTAGTAATGGCAGGGGGTACGAGCAGTACTTC. Amino acid sequence: CASSNGRGYEQYF.

This chain connects TRBV6-4 to TRBJ2-7, with 10 bases identical to TRBD2. There are 15 residues in the CDR3. With 5 bases clipped from V and 4 bases from J, the junction kept 8 bases outside the gene matches. Germline CDR1 reads MRHNA; CDR2 reads SNTAGT. CDR3 sequence: CASSSLAGAGYEQYF. CDR3 in DNA: TGTGCCAGCAGTAGCCTAGCGGGGGCGGGTTACGAGCAGTACTTC.

The V call is TRBV20-1, the J call TRBJ2-5; no clear D gene. V lost 6 bases and J lost 4, with 9 bases in between. This CDR3 has 11 amino acids. Germline assignment: CDR1 DFQATT and CDR2 SNEGSKA (reference sequence). This chain's CDR3 is CSARRRETQYF. In DNA, the CDR3 is TGCAGTGCCAGACGGCGAGAGACCCAGTACTTC.

The CDR3 DNA reads as TGCGCCAGCAGCTACCTGAGGGGCGGGCAGGGGGATGGCTACACCTTC. Its translation is CASSYLRGGQGDGYTF. The chain combines TRBV5-1 with TRBJ1-2; 7 bases line up with TRBD1. The CDR3 is made up of 16 amino acids. Germline CDR1 reads SGHRS; CDR2 reads YFSETQ. The junction had 14 bases not matched to a gene; V was cut back by 3 bases and J by 6 bases.

V is TRBV6-7 and J is TRBJ1-2; D is uncertain. TRBV6-7 is noted as an ORF with a role that remains uncertain. Trimming shortened V by 3 bases and J by 3 bases, and 11 bases separated the two germline ends. CDR3 length: 14 residues. The DNA of the CDR3 is TGTGCCAGCAGTTATGACGGTATATACTATGGCTACACCTTC. Translated, it gives CASSYDGIYYGYTF.

The chain employs TRBV2 and TRBJ1-3, with TRBD1 matching 7 bases. CDR1 and CDR2 from the germline V gene are SNHLY and FYNNEI. CDR3 size: 14 residues. With V trimmed by 5 bases and J by 10 bases, 11 bases remained unmatched. The CDR3 sequence: CASSPDDRVRTIYF. As DNA, the CDR3 is TGTGCCAGCAGTCCCGATGACAGGGTGAGGACCATATATTTT.

V is TRBV7-2 and J is TRBJ1-4, with D unresolved. CDR1 and CDR2 (germline): SGHTA, FQGNSA. Between the trimmed V and J ends, which lost 3 bases and 0 bases, there was a span of 8 bases. The CDR3 has 15 amino acids. In DNA form, the CDR3 reads TGTGCCAGCAGCTTGGCCGGGTCAACTAATGAAAAACTGTTTTTT. Amino acid sequence: CASSLAGSTNEKLFF. Filled out from reference TRBV7-2 and TRBJ1-4, the complete variable domain reads GAGVSQSPSNKVTEKGKDVELRCDPISGHTALYWYRQSLGQGLEFLIYFQGNSAPDKSGLPSDRFSAERTGGSVSTLTIQRTQQEDSAVYLCASSLAGSTNEKLFFGSGTQLSVL.

The chain employs TRBV4-1 and TRBJ2-7; TRBD1 agrees at 10 bases. Germline lookup yields CDR1 MGHRA and CDR2 YSYEKL. This CDR3 spans 17 amino acids. Losses at the gene ends were 0 bases for V and 3 bases for J; bases not matched to a gene: 8. This CDR3 is CASSQDPRGDRGYEQYF. The CDR3 DNA is TGCGCCAGCAGCCAAGATCCTCGGGGGGACAGGGGCTACGAGCAGTACTTC.

V usage is TRBV2 and J usage is TRBJ1-2, with D hard to call. CDR1 is SNHLY, CDR2 FYNNEI, per germline. The CDR3 has 14 residues. Trimming left V 1 base short and J 4 bases short, with 10 bases between. In nucleotides, the CDR3 is TGTGCCAGCAGTGAAGGGGCGGCGCCCTATGGCTACACCTTC. Translated, it gives CASSEGAAPYGYTF.